Listed below are T cell receptor beta chains from one sample, sequenced in a study of cytomegalovirus exposure and HLA in healthy donors. The protocol was immunoSEQ multiplex PCR, while the TCRdb copy is restricted to in-frame clones and leaves out a portion. The table lists fewer than 200,000 clones, 70% to 80% of them singletons. Sequences were obtained from PBMCs. The receptor set was obtained from a man aged 30 to 39 in good health and CMV-seropositive. Both conserved end residues are part of each CDR3. A D gene is named only where the DNA matches it firmly. Rows give clone size only sometimes, using once, few, many, or a class for an expanded clone.

V gene	D gene	J gene	clone size	CDR3 protein	CDR3 DNA
TRBV7-7	TRBD1	TRBJ2-2	-	CASSPGQAGTGELFF	TGTGCCAGCAGCCCGGGACAGGCGGGAACCGGGGAGCTGTTTTTT
TRBV7-2	TRBD1	TRBJ1-1	-	CASSFPRDRGGTEAFF	TGTGCCAGCAGCTTTCCCCGGGACAGGGGGGGCACTGAAGCTTTCTTT
TRBV11-2	TRBD1	TRBJ1-1	-	CASGPGQGWTEAFF	TGTGCCAGCGGCCCGGGACAGGGTTGGACTGAAGCTTTCTTT
TRBV25-1	TRBD1	TRBJ2-7	-	CASSEGGQGVEQYF	TGTGCCAGCAGTGAGGGCGGACAGGGCGTCGAGCAGTACTTC
TRBV4-3	TRBD1	TRBJ2-6	once	CASSQYRGRGANVLTF	TGCGCCAGCAGCCAATACAGGGGGCGGGGGGCCAACGTCCTGACTTTC
TRBV18	-	TRBJ2-7	-	CASSRGDSGEQYF	TGTGCCAGCTCACGGGGGGACAGCGGCGAGCAGTACTTC
TRBV7-6	TRBD2	TRBJ2-7	-	CASSSRWGSGGPEQYF	TGTGCCAGCAGCTCCCGGTGGGGTAGCGGGGGGCCCGAGCAGTACTTC
TRBV9	-	TRBJ2-3	-	CASSVTPITDTQYF	TGTGCCAGCAGCGTAACACCCATCACAGATACGCAGTATTTT
TRBV6-5	TRBD2	TRBJ2-5	-	CASSSTSGGDQETQYF	TGTGCCAGCAGTTCCACGAGCGGGGGGGATCAAGAGACCCAGTACTTC
TRBV28	-	TRBJ2-7	few	CASLGLRTASYEQYF	TGTGCCAGCTTGGGGTTACGGACAGCCTCCTACGAGCAGTACTTC
TRBV7-9	-	TRBJ2-7	-	CASSLGTGPIYEQYF	TGTGCCAGCAGCTTAGGTACAGGGCCTATCTACGAGCAGTACTTC
TRBV5-4	TRBD2	TRBJ2-7	once	CASSLATSGGNYEQYF	TGTGCCAGCAGCTTGGCGACTAGCGGGGGTAACTACGAGCAGTACTTC
TRBV15	-	TRBJ2-7	-	CATSRAGYYEQYF	TGTGCCACCAGCAGAGCAGGGTATTACGAGCAGTACTTC
TRBV4-2	-	TRBJ2-3	-	CASSQGSIALDTQYF	TGTGCCAGCAGCCAAGGATCAATAGCACTGGATACGCAGTATTTT
TRBV14	-	TRBJ1-4	once	CASSQAGNEKLFF	TGTGCCAGCAGCCAAGCGGGGAATGAAAAACTGTTTTTT
TRBV18	-	TRBJ2-7	-	CASSLSGPGEQYF	TGTGCCAGCTCACTATCAGGGCCGGGCGAGCAGTACTTC
TRBV10-3	-	TRBJ1-2	-	CAIKDQGNYGYTF	TGTGCCATCAAGGATCAGGGGAACTATGGCTACACCTTC
TRBV15	TRBD1	TRBJ2-3	-	CATSSRTGGGDTQYF	TGTGCCACCAGCAGTAGGACAGGGGGAGGGGATACGCAGTATTTT
TRBV19	TRBD1	TRBJ1-5	-	CASNPDRAGSNQPQHF	TGTGCCAGTAACCCGGACAGGGCGGGGAGCAATCAGCCCCAGCATTTT
TRBV2	-	TRBJ2-7	few	CASRPDWAVQQYF	TGTGCCAGCCGACCGGACTGGGCCGTTCAGCAGTACTTC
TRBV5-5	-	TRBJ2-3	few	CASSFAGSEGTQYF	TGTGCCAGCAGCTTCGCGGGGTCTGAGGGTACGCAGTATTTT
TRBV5-5	-	TRBJ2-2	-	CASSLSAARTGELFF	TGTGCCAGCAGCTTGTCCGCCGCGAGAACCGGGGAGCTGTTTTTT
TRBV29-1	-	TRBJ2-7	-	CSYSIGDEQYF	TGCAGCTACAGCATAGGCGACGAGCAGTACTTC
TRBV7-6	-	TRBJ2-2	few	CASSFKDSNTGELFF	TGTGCCAGCAGCTTCAAGGACAGCAACACCGGGGAGCTGTTTTTT
TRBV7-3	-	TRBJ2-2	-	CASSPRGSRNGGELFF	TGTGCCAGCAGCCCAAGGGGTAGTCGTAACGGCGGGGAGCTGTTTTTT
TRBV6-5	TRBD1	TRBJ2-1	-	CASSYSGQANEQFF	TGTGCCAGCAGTTACTCGGGACAGGCAAATGAGCAGTTCTTC
TRBV10-3	-	TRBJ1-2	-	CAISDRTDNYGYTF	TGTGCCATCAGTGATCGGACAGACAACTATGGCTACACCTTC
TRBV5-5	TRBD1	TRBJ1-5	-	CASSPGTGQINQPQHF	TGTGCCAGCAGCCCCGGGACAGGACAAATAAATCAGCCCCAGCATTTT
TRBV7-3	-	TRBJ2-5	once	CASSLTGGAEETQYF	TGTGCCAGCAGCTTAACAGGGGGGGCCGAGGAGACCCAGTACTTC
TRBV6-5	-	TRBJ1-1	-	CASSYYRTNTEAFF	TGTGCCAGCAGTTACTACAGGACCAACACTGAAGCTTTCTTT
TRBV28	TRBD1	TRBJ1-1	-	CASSSNRVGQENTEAFF	TGTGCCAGCAGTTCTAACAGAGTGGGACAGGAGAACACTGAAGCTTTCTTT
TRBV21-1	-	TRBJ1-1	few	CASSKGGRNTDTEAFF	TGTGCCAGCAGCAAAGGGGGCAGGAACACAGACACTGAAGCTTTCTTT
TRBV5-1	-	TRBJ2-5	-	CASSPGGPGGETQYF	TGCGCCAGCAGCCCCGGGGGGCCCGGTGGAGAGACCCAGTACTTC
TRBV11-3	-	TRBJ2-5	-	CASSLDRGRDGETQYF	TGTGCCAGCAGCTTAGACAGGGGAAGGGATGGAGAGACCCAGTACTTC
TRBV10-1	TRBD2	TRBJ2-2	-	CATSGGAGTGELFF	TGCGCCACGAGCGGGGGGGCCGGGACCGGGGAGCTGTTTTTT
TRBV6-1	TRBD1	TRBJ1-4	few	CASSGGQETNEKLFF	TGTGCCAGCAGCGGGGGACAGGAAACTAATGAAAAACTGTTTTTT
TRBV6-6	-	TRBJ2-3	-	CATTQSISDTQYF	TGTGCCACTACTCAATCGATCTCAGATACGCAGTATTTT